The entry below describes one T cell receptor beta chain. This clone is medium-sized (0.01 to 0.1%) as judged by frequency; no count is noted. The antigen it recognizes is unknown. Library construction relied on the immunoSEQ multiplex PCR assay. Adaptive Biotechnologies carried out the TCRbeta CDR3 sequencing. The original methods were these. Repertoire similarity was assessed using the Chao-modified Jaccard index and the median clonotype overlap from 200 random subsamples at equal sample size. Similarity analyses used either productive nucleotide sequences or in silico-translated amino acid sequences. Repertoires were compared using hierarchical clustering with single linkage and t-SNE, both based on Chao-modified Jaccard distances. After normalising for sample size, the researchers measured repertoire diversity with the Renyi index across a range of alpha values. Not all clones reach the TCRdb copy of this immuneACCESS table, which keeps in-frame sequences only. Checked studies attribute under half of the gap to unresolved V genes and leave the rest unexplained. V and J calls and clone size come straight from that table; D and trimming were deduced from the DNA. The table for this sample shows about 9,900 clones. The ten biggest clones cover about 1.7% of the sample.

The record originates from a study of synovial regulatory T cells in juvenile arthritis (dated by TCRdb to about 2015). With respect to the entire study: Among sequenced patients, three were therapy-naive, one received methotrexate plus infliximab, 6 or 7 received methotrexate, and one had no treatment information. The study compared the TCRbeta CDR3 repertoires of blood iaTreg cells, other blood Treg cells and synovial fluid Treg cells taken from matched patient samples. Effector T cell subsets were also sequenced in this cohort for comparisons, but the Treg dataset alone covers only blood and synovial fluid Treg cells. Treg and Teff subsets from 10 or so JIA patients with active disease were included in the TCR repertoire comparisons. Summary of the overall study and its limitations: Synovial Treg cells shared more CDR3 sequences with iaTreg cells than with other blood Treg cells; Chao-Jaccard similarity confirmed closer relation. Compared with other blood Treg cells, blood iaTreg cells had lower TCR diversity, a finding consistent with antigen-driven expansion. Across patients, iaTreg TCR repertoires were largely private, and these iaTreg repertoires partially overlapped with synovial Teff and blood CPL repertoires.

HLA-DR+ Treg cells were designated as iaTreg cells, which were found to be more frequent in NO ID than ID patients at Tend and were hypothesised to expand during inflammation. TCR repertoire donors were about 11 juvenile idiopathic arthritis patients with active disease who had not reached inactive disease, 3 polyarticular and 8 oligoarticular. The median age of the TCR-sequenced patients was about 12 years (range 2.4-22.9), and their median disease duration was roughly 7 years (range 0.2-19.1). The samples used for TCR repertoire analysis were collected at two centres in Italy. Peripheral blood mononuclear cells were separated using a Histopaque-1077 density gradient and frozen in approximately 90% FCS with roughly 10% DMSO. The germline V gene (reference sequence) supplies CDR1 LNHDA and CDR2 SQIVND. From the cysteine through the phenylalanine, the CDR3 covers 14 amino acids. No DNA sequence is on record.

The rearrangement combines TRBV19 with TRBJ2-7; with no DNA, the TCRdb D assignment of TRBD2 cannot be verified. Source material: Treg cells from blood. This sample's cell subset or site label indicates: HLA-DR+ inflammation-associated blood Treg cells. The TCR originated in a donor younger than 30 with juvenile idiopathic arthritis. The CDR3 in this case is CASSRWRGTYEQYF.